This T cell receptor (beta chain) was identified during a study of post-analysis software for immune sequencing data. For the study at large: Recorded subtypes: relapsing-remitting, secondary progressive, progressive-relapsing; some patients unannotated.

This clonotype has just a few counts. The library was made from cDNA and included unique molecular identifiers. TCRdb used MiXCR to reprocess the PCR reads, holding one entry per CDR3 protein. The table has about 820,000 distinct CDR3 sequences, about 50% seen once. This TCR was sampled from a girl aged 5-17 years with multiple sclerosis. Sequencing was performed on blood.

CDR3 in amino acids: CASSLGQGALEQYF. CDR3 DNA: TGTGCCAGCAGCTTGGGACAGGGGGCTCTCGAGCAGTACTTC. The chain couples TRBV11-1 to TRBJ2-5; 12 bases line up with TRBD1. Gene TRBJ2-7 matches the end of the DNA better, so the J call may be wrong. The CDR3 is 14 residues long. Germline V CDR1 and CDR2: SGHAT, FQDESV (reference sequence).